Below, 13 T cell receptor beta chains from the same sample are listed, as sequenced in a study of control samples from healthy donors and cancer patients. The data were produced by immunoSEQ multiplex PCR, yet TCRdb's version contains in-frame clones alone and is incomplete. Among roughly 370,000 clones listed, about nine tenths were seen once. Sample: PBMCs. These receptors all come from a man in his forties or fifties with head and neck cancer.

The chain links TRBV11-2 to TRBJ1-4, with D maybe TRBD1 (5 bases). CDR3 length: 15 residues. Germline loops: CDR1 SGHAT, CDR2 FQNNGV. Trimming removed 1 base at V and 7 bases at J, with 13 bases between. For the CDR3, the DNA is TGTGCCAGCAGCTTAGTTGCAGGGCTGGGTGAAAAACTGTTTTTT. Protein product: CASSLVAGLGEKLFF.

The J gene is TRBJ1-1, the V gene TRBV11-3, with no clear D. This CDR3 comprises 13 residues. Trimming took off 5 bases at V and 1 base at J, with 8 bases between the two ends. Germline V lookup: CDR1 SGHNT, CDR2 YENEEA. CDR3 in amino acids: CASSPEGNTEAFF. The CDR3, as DNA: TGTGCCAGCAGCCCAGAGGGGAACACTGAAGCTTTCTTT.

The chain employs TRBV28 and TRBJ1-2; D is ambiguous. Germline V gene data show CDR1 as MDHEN and CDR2 as SYDVKM. Between the trimmed V and J ends, which lost 3 bases and 8 bases, there was a span of 10 bases. CDR3 size: 12 residues. CDR3 bases: TGTGCCAGCAGTTTCCCACTTTGGGGCTACACCTTC. Translating it yields CASSFPLWGYTF.

The chain is built from TRBV4-3 and TRBJ2-2; 8 bases align to TRBD2. The CDR3 is made up of 14 amino acids. From germline, CDR1 is LGHNA and CDR2 YSLEER. V dropped 0 bases and J dropped 9; count of bases not matched to a gene: 3. The CDR3: CASSQERGGRELFF. The CDR3 DNA reads as TGCGCCAGCAGCCAAGAACGGGGGGGCCGGGAGCTGTTTTTT.

V gene TRBV2 combines with J gene TRBJ2-5; D remains unclear. There are 12 residues in the CDR3. V was shortened by 6 bases and J by 6 bases, with 11 bases between the two germline ends. The germline CDR1 and CDR2 sequences are SNHLY and FYNNEI. CDR3 DNA: TGTGCCAGCAGCGCGAGTGGTAAGACCCAGTACTTC. Protein: CASSASGKTQYF.

The V call is TRBV27, the J call TRBJ2-5; 14 nucleotides match TRBD2. CDR1 MNHEY and CDR2 SMNVEV come from the germline V gene (reference sequence). Unmatched junction bases numbered 5, after V lost 10 bases and J lost 4 bases. The CDR3 totals 14 residues. This CDR3 reads CATAGTSGRETQYF. CDR3 bases: TGTGCCACCGCCGGGACTAGCGGGAGAGAGACCCAGTACTTC.

V is TRBV5-4 and J is TRBJ2-1; no reliable D call. The V and J ends lost 0 bases and 8 bases respectively, with 12 bases between them. The CDR3 sequence is 14 residues long. Germline V gene data show CDR1 as SGHNT and CDR2 as YYREEE (reference sequence). The CDR3 loop reads CASSLVSSWDEQFF. The DNA for the CDR3 is TGTGCCAGCAGCTTGGTATCCAGTTGGGATGAGCAGTTCTTC.

The chain has TRBV5-1 and TRBJ2-7; no firm D call. The CDR3 extends over 12 amino acids. The germline gives CDR1 SGHRS, CDR2 YFSETQ. V dropped 4 bases and J dropped 1 base, with 6 bases sitting between them. The CDR3 bases are TGCGCCAGCAGCGGGGATTCCTACGAGCAGTACTTC. It is translated as CASSGDSYEQYF.

The CDR3 DNA reads as TGTGCCAGCAGCCTCCGGACTAGCGGGAATGAGCAGTTCTTC. Amino acid sequence: CASSLRTSGNEQFF. The rearrangement joins TRBV11-2 to TRBJ2-1; TRBD2 matches 11 bases. Germline V gene lookup returns CDR1 SGHAT and CDR2 FQNNGV. The CDR3 is 14 residues long. Trimming removed 5 bases from V and 7 bases from J; junction bases left unmatched: 4.

The chain combines TRBV19 with TRBJ1-6; 7 nucleotides align to TRBD1. CDR3 length: 14 residues. Per the germline V gene, CDR1 is LNHDA and CDR2 is SQIVND (reference sequence). V shed 1 base and J 11 bases; nucleotides not matched to a gene: 5. DNA for the CDR3: TGTGCCAGTAGTATAGTGGGACAGTCACCACCCCTCCACTTT. This sequence encodes CASSIVGQSPPLHF.

The chain joins TRBV11-2 to TRBJ1-1; 8 bases map to TRBD1. The CDR3 extends over 15 amino acids. The junction had 10 bases not matched to a gene; V was cut back by 4 bases and J by 6 bases. CDR1 is SGHAT and CDR2 is FQNNGV in the germline V gene. CDR3 bases: TGTGCCAGCAGCTCGACACTGAGACAGGGGCCTGAAGCTTTCTTT. Amino acid sequence: CASSSTLRQGPEAFF.

This clone came up a few times. The V and J genes are TRBV7-2 and TRBJ1-1; D call uncertain. The CDR3 has 14 amino acids. The ends were cut back, 1 base at V and 4 bases at J, with 10 bases in the middle. Germline V CDR1 and CDR2: SGHTA, FQGNSA. In DNA form, the CDR3 reads TGTGCCAGCAGCTTAGGGCTGTGGGGCACTGAAGCTTTCTTT. Its translation: CASSLGLWGTEAFF.

This clone has only a few counts. V is TRBV4-3 and J is TRBJ2-5; D unresolved. Deletions cut 0 bases from V and 7 bases from J, with 12 bases between. The CDR3 loop spans 14 amino acids. The germline CDR1 and CDR2 sequences are LGHNA and YSLEER. CDR3 nucleotide sequence: TGCGCCAGCAGCCAAGACTCTAGTAGGGCGACCCAGTACTTC. Its translation is CASSQDSSRATQYF.